The source of this T cell receptor beta chain is a study of T cell changes during pregnancy in multiple sclerosis. The CDR3 runs 17 residues. V shed 0 bases and J 3 bases; nucleotides not matched to a gene: 7. Looked up from germline, CDR1 is SGHRS and CDR2 is YFSETQ. Using immunoSEQ multiplex PCR, the repertoire was profiled, and TCRdb retains in-frame clones only, with some absent. This table holds around 80,000 clones, about 90% found once. The starting material was peripheral blood, obtained before pregnancy. V usage is TRBV5-1 and J usage is TRBJ1-4; TRBD1 matches at 8 bases. The sequence was collected from a female donor with multiple sclerosis, enrolled in a pregnancy study. The CDR3 here is CASSLAGVTGANEKLFF. The CDR3 region has the DNA TGCGCCAGCAGCTTGGCGGGGGTGACAGGGGCTAATGAAAAACTGTTTTTT.